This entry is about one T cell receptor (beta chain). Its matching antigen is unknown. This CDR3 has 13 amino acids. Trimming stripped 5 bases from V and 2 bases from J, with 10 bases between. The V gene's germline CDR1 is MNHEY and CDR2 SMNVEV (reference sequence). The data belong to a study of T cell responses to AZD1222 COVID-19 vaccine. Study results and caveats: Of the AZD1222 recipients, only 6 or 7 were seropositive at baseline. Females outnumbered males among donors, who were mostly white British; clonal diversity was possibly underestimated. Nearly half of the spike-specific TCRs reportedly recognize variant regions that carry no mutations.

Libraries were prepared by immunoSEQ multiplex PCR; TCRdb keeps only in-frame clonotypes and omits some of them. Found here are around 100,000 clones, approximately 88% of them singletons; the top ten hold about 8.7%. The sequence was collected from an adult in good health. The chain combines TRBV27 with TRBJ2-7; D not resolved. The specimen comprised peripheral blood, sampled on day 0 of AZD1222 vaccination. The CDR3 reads CASSPPSPYEQYF. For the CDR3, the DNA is TGTGCCAGCAGTCCCCCATCACCCTACGAGCAGTACTTC.